Included here is one T cell receptor (beta chain) sequence, with context. Its antigen remains unidentified. The CDR3 is 17 amino acids. PCR used 60 Vbeta primers and 13 Jbeta primers. Clones were read by immunoSEQ multiplex PCR, and TCRdb kept only the in-frame ones, dropping some. The sample holds over 130,000 clones, approximately 80% seen once. The data are from a study of cytomegalovirus exposure and HLA in healthy donors. About the research overall: Among the roughly 380 donors who were genotyped, about 86% fell in the genetic ancestry cluster that is associated with self-reported Caucasian donors. Whole-study findings and limits: There were under 200 TCR beta chains listed as cytomegalovirus-associated.

The chain couples TRBV21-1 to TRBJ2-3; the table's D call, TRBD2, was not checked against the DNA. TRBV21-1 corresponds to a pseudogene. The receptor was derived from a man aged 40-49 years in good health and CMV-seronegative. Sequenced: PBMCs. The CDR3 coding sequence is TGTGCCAGCAGCAAACTCGACCTAGCGCTAAGGGCAGATACGCAGTATTTT. The encoded protein is CASSKLDLALRADTQYF.